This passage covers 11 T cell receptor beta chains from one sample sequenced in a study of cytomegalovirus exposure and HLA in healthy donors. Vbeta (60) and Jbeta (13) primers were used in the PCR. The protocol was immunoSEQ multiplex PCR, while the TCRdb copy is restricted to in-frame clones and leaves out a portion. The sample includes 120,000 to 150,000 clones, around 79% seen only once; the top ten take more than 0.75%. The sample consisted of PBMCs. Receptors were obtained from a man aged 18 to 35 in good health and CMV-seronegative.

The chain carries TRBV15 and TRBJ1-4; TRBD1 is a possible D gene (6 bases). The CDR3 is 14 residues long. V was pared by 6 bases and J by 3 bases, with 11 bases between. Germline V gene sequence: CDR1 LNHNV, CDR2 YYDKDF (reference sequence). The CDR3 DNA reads TGTGCCACCAGACCGGACAGAGCTAATGAAAAACTGTTTTTT. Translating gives CATRPDRANEKLFF. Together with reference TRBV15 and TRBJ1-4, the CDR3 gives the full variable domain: DAMVIQNPRYQVTQFGKPVTLSCSQTLNHNVMYWYQQKSSQAPKLLFHYYDKDFNNEADTPDNFQSRRPNTSFCFLDIRSPGLGDTAMYLCATRPDRANEKLFFGSGTQLSVL.

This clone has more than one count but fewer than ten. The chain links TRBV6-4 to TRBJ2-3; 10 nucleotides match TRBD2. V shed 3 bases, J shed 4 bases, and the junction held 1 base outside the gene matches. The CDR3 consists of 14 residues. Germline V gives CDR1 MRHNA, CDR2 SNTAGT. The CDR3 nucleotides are TGTGCCAGCAGTGAAGCGGGGGGGTCAGATACGCAGTATTTT. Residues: CASSEAGGSDTQYF.

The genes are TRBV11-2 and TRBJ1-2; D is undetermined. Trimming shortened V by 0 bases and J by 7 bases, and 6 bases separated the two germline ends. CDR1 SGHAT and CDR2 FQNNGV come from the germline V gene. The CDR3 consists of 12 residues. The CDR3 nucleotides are TGTGCCAGCAGCTTAGATCGGGTTGGCTACACCTTC. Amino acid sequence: CASSLDRVGYTF.

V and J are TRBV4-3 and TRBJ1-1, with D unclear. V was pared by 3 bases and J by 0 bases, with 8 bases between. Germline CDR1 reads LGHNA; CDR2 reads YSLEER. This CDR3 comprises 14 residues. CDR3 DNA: TGCGCCAGCAGCCATCGGAGCTTGAACACTGAAGCTTTCTTT. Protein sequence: CASSHRSLNTEAFF.

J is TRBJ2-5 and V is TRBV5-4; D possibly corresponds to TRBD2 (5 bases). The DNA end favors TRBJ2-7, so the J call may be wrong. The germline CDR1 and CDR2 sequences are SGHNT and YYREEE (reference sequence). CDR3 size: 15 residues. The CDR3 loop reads CASSPDSPRSGEQYF. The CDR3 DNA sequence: TGTGCCAGCAGCCCGGACTCTCCACGCAGCGGCGAGCAGTACTTC.

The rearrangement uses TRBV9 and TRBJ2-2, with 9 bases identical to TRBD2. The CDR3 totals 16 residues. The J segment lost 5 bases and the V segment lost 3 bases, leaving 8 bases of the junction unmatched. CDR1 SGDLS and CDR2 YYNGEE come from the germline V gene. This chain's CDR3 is CASSAAGRGGTGELFF. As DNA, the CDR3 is TGTGCCAGCAGCGCGGCGGGGCGGGGGGGGACCGGGGAGCTGTTTTTT.

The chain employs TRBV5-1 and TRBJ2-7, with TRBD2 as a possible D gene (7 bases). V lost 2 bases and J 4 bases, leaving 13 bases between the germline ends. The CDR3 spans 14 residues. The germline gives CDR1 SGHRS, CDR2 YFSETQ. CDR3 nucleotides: TGCGCCAGCAGCTTAGGGGGGGTAACGTACGAGCAGTACTTC. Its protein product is CASSLGGVTYEQYF.

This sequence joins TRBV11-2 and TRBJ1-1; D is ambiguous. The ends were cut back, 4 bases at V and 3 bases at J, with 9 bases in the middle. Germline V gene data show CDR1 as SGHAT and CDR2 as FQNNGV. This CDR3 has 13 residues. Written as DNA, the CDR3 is TGTGCCAGCAGCTCAGGCATGGACACTGAAGCTTTCTTT. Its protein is CASSSGMDTEAFF.

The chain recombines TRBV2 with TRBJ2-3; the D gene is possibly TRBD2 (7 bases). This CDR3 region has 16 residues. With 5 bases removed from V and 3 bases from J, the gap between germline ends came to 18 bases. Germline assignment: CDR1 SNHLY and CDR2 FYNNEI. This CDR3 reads CASSPGRGSTTDTQYF. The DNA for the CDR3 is TGTGCCAGCAGTCCAGGGAGGGGGAGTACTACAGATACGCAGTATTTT.

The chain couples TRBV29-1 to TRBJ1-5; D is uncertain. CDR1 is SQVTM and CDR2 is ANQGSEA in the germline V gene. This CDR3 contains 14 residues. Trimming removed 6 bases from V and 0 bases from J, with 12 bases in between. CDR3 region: CSVQTTNSNQPQHF. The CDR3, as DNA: TGCAGCGTCCAGACGACTAATAGCAATCAGCCCCAGCATTTT. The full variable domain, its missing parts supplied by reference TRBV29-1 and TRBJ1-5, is SAVISQKPSRDICQRGTSLTIQCQVDSQVTMMFWYRQQPGQSLTLIATANQGSEATYESGFVIDKFPISRPNLTFSTLTVSNMSPEDSSIYLCSVQTTNSNQPQHFGDGTRLSIL.

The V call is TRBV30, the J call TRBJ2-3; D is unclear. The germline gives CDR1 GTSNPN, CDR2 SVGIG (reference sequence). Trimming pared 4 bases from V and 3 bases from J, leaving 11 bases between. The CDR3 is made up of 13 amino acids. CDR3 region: CAWKTPSTDTQYF. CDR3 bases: TGTGCCTGGAAAACTCCGTCTACAGATACGCAGTATTTT.